Sequencing of this T cell receptor beta chain was carried out in a study of CD8 T cells in Susac syndrome. Study-level points and caveats: By the study's own acknowledgment, its TCR sequencing and HLA analysis included relatively few individuals.

Random hexamers were used to reverse transcribe roughly 0.5 to 1 ug of RNA. Coverage of TCR beta CDR3 amplification by immunoSEQ multiplex PCR extended to 54 Vbeta and 13 Jbeta. TCRdb used MiXCR to reprocess the immunoSEQ multiplex PCR reads, holding one entry per CDR3 protein. The table shows 250,000 to 300,000 distinct CDR3 sequences, with about 85% occurring only once. Sequencing of TCR beta, carried out with a high-throughput approach, was applied to CD8+ and CD4+ T cells from the blood. Negative isolation yielded the CD8+ and CD4+ T cells, while FACS enriched the TEMRA cells. This clonotype was picked up a small number of times. The antigen is not known. The specimen was CD8+ T cells from PBMCs. The clonotype comes from a human donor with multiple sclerosis.

Here the CDR3 DNA reads TGTGCAAGTCGCTGCGGGCGACAGGGGACATCGAGCACAGATACGCAGTATTTT. Protein product: CASRCGRQGTSSTDTQYF. The chain couples TRBV12-2 to TRBJ2-3; the table gives TRBD1 as D, unverified against the DNA. TRBV12-2 is recorded as a pseudogene. CDR3 length: 18 residues.